Below are 31 T cell receptor beta chains sequenced from a single sample in a study of T cell responses to AZD1222 COVID-19 vaccine. This table comes from immunoSEQ multiplex PCR, and its TCRdb copy is limited to in-frame clones, with some not included. The sample has some 85,000 clones, about 90% seen once; the top ten hold around 8.1%. The material sequenced was peripheral blood, taken on day 0 of AZD1222 vaccination. The source of these receptors is an adult in good health.

This clone was recorded a few times. The chain employs TRBV27 and TRBJ2-1; perhaps TRBD1 as D (5 bases). This CDR3 spans 14 amino acids. The V and J ends lost 2 bases and 10 bases respectively, with 15 bases between them. The germline V gene encodes CDR1 MNHEY and CDR2 SMNVEV (reference sequence). The CDR3 loop reads CASSLVPRTTEQFF. Written as DNA, the CDR3 is TGTGCCAGCAGTTTAGTGCCACGGACAACCGAGCAGTTCTTC.

V usage is TRBV19 and J usage is TRBJ1-5, with D unclear. The V gene lost 3 bases and the J gene lost 4 bases, with 10 bases spanning the gap. The length of the CDR3 is 14 residues. In germline, CDR1 is LNHDA, CDR2 SQIVND (reference sequence). The CDR3 DNA reads TGTGCCAGTAGTATGGCGCAGGATAATCAGCCCCAGCATTTT. As protein: CASSMAQDNQPQHF.

This sequence joins TRBV27 and TRBJ2-7; 9 nucleotides line up with TRBD1. V gave up 6 bases and J gave up 3 bases; unmatched junction bases: 6. Germline CDR1 and CDR2: MNHEY and SMNVEV (reference sequence). This CDR3 region has 14 residues. The CDR3: CASSPGQGGYEQYF. The CDR3 DNA follows: TGTGCCAGCAGCCCGGGACAGGGAGGCTACGAGCAGTACTTC.

The V call is TRBV11-1, the J call TRBJ2-3, with 9 bases that match TRBD1. Germline assignment: CDR1 SGHAT and CDR2 FQDESV (reference sequence). The CDR3 extends over 15 amino acids. With 1 base clipped from V and 3 bases from J, the junction kept 2 bases outside the gene matches. CDR3: CASSLGGTGTDTQYF. As DNA, the CDR3 is TGTGCCAGCAGCTTAGGCGGGACAGGGACAGATACGCAGTATTTT.

The V gene is TRBV18, the J gene TRBJ2-3; the D is unclear. The CDR3 is 13 residues long. CDR1 KGHSH and CDR2 LQKENI come from the germline V gene. V dropped 5 bases and J dropped 2 bases, with 8 bases sitting between them. CDR3 sequence reads: CASSSDITDTQYF. The CDR3 DNA reads TGTGCCAGCTCATCCGACATCACAGATACGCAGTATTTT.

The chain employs TRBV12-3 or TRBV12-4 and TRBJ2-2; D not resolved. The V end was cut by 5 bases, the J end by 6 bases, with 10 bases between. CDR3 length: 13 amino acids. The CDR3 coding sequence is TGTGCCAGCAGTGCCGGCTGGGCCGGGGAGCTGTTTTTT. Its protein product is CASSAGWAGELFF.

The chain uses TRBV5-1 and TRBJ2-7; 12 bases map to TRBD2. This CDR3 contains 22 residues. Germline assignment: CDR1 SGHRS and CDR2 YFSETQ. J was trimmed by 1 base and V by 0 bases; bases with no gene match: 20. CDR3 nucleotides: TGCGCCAGCAGCTTGGGGCTAGCGGGGGGGCCATCGAGGCTCTGGGTGTCCTACGAGCAGTACTTC. As protein: CASSLGLAGGPSRLWVSYEQYF.

CDR3: CASSPPARVLGYTF. The CDR3 DNA sequence: TGTGCCAGCAGCCCCCCGGCCAGGGTTCTTGGCTACACCTTC. J is TRBJ1-2 and V is TRBV11-2; tentative D call: TRBD1 (5 bases). This CDR3 spans 14 amino acids. The ends were cut back, 5 bases at V and 7 bases at J, with 17 bases in the middle. Germline V gene data show CDR1 as SGHAT and CDR2 as FQNNGV.

The chain's CDR3 is CASSFPSRPDTQYF. DNA for the CDR3: TGTGCCAGCAGTTTCCCTAGTCGGCCAGATACGCAGTATTTT. This rearrangement joins TRBV28 to TRBJ2-3; unclear D gene. The germline V and J ends were trimmed by 3 bases and 4 bases, with 11 bases remaining between them. The germline CDR1 and CDR2 sequences are MDHEN and SYDVKM. The CDR3 loop spans 14 amino acids.

V gene TRBV27 combines with J gene TRBJ1-2, with TRBD1 matching 7 bases. CDR3 length: 13 amino acids. J gave up 8 bases and V 4 bases, and 7 bases lay outside the gene matches. Germline CDR1 reads MNHEY; CDR2 reads SMNVEV (reference sequence). CDR3 sequence: CASSSSTGPGYTF. The CDR3 nucleotides are TGTGCCAGCAGTTCATCGACAGGGCCCGGCTACACCTTC.

The chain combines TRBV7-2 with TRBJ2-7; possible D gene TRBD2, 5 bases. Per the germline V gene, CDR1 is SGHTA and CDR2 is FQGNSA. The CDR3 length is 13 residues. Trimming removed 5 bases from V and 4 bases from J, with 12 bases in between. CDR3 DNA sequence: TGTGCCAGCAGCCCCATTGGAGGATACGAGCAGTACTTC. Translating it yields CASSPIGGYEQYF.

The J gene is TRBJ1-4, the V gene TRBV27; D call uncertain. V lost 3 bases, J lost 0 bases, and 5 bases lay in between. The CDR3 contains 14 residues. Germline V gene lookup returns CDR1 MNHEY and CDR2 SMNVEV (reference sequence). The CDR3 region is CASSFGATNEKLFF. CDR3 nucleotide sequence: TGTGCCAGCAGTTTTGGTGCAACTAATGAAAAACTGTTTTTT.

The chain carries TRBV6-5 and TRBJ2-3, with D possibly being TRBD1 (7 bases). The CDR3 covers 16 residues. Germline CDR1 and CDR2: MNHEY and SVGAGI. The germline V and J ends were trimmed by 0 bases and 4 bases, with 14 bases remaining between them. CDR3 sequence: CASSYSAGGTADTQYF. The DNA for the CDR3 is TGTGCCAGCAGTTACTCGGCAGGGGGGACGGCAGATACGCAGTATTTT.

V usage is TRBV19 and J usage is TRBJ1-5; D is ambiguous. With 5 bases removed from V and 3 bases from J, the gap between germline ends came to 11 bases. Germline V gives CDR1 LNHDA, CDR2 SQIVND (reference sequence). The CDR3 consists of 14 residues. For the CDR3, the DNA is TGTGCCAGTAGTGATAGAATATTCAATCAGCCCCAGCATTTT. Its translation is CASSDRIFNQPQHF.

The J gene is TRBJ1-5, the V gene TRBV19; 10 nucleotides align to TRBD1. V lost 5 bases to trimming and J lost 2 bases; unmatched junction nucleotides: 9. In germline, CDR1 is LNHDA, CDR2 SQIVND (reference sequence). The length of the CDR3 is 17 residues. The CDR3 DNA is TGTGCCAGTAGTCTCACCCGGGACAGGGGCGGCAATCAGCCCCAGCATTTT. This translates into CASSLTRDRGGNQPQHF.

The V and J genes are TRBV9 and TRBJ2-7, with 9 bases fitting TRBD1. CDR1 SGDLS and CDR2 YYNGEE come from the germline V gene. The V gene end was trimmed by 3 bases and the J gene end by 0 bases; junction bases not matched to a gene: 16. The CDR3 consists of 19 residues. CDR3 nucleotide sequence: TGTGCCAGCAGCGAGAGCCGCCGGTCCGGGACAGGGCTCTCCTACGAGCAGTACTTC. Translated: CASSESRRSGTGLSYEQYF.

The J gene is TRBJ2-5, the V gene TRBV3-1 (or the pseudogene TRBV3-2); 8 bases match TRBD1. The CDR3 contains 16 residues. From germline, CDR1 is LGHDT and CDR2 YNNKEL (reference sequence). Unmatched junction bases numbered 10, after V lost 1 base and J lost 6 bases. The CDR3 spells CASSQVFRGHDQTQYF. The CDR3 nucleotides are TGTGCCAGCAGCCAAGTTTTCAGGGGGCATGATCAGACCCAGTACTTC.

The genes are TRBV4-2 and TRBJ1-2; D is uncertain. Trimming removed 1 base from V and 8 bases from J, with 11 bases in between. CDR3 size: 13 residues. Germline V gene lookup returns CDR1 LGHNA and CDR2 YNFKEQ. The CDR3 DNA reads TGTGCCAGCAGCCAAGCTGGCGGGGAGGGCTACACCTTC. This translates into CASSQAGGEGYTF.

The chain carries TRBV10-1 and TRBJ2-1; weak D call: TRBD2 (5 bases). Deletions cut 1 base from V and 5 bases from J, with 21 bases between. The CDR3 totals 18 residues. CDR1 is WNHNN, CDR2 SYGVQD, per germline (reference sequence). The CDR3 protein is CASSEFVAAASINNEQFF. In DNA, the CDR3 is TGCGCCAGCAGTGAGTTCGTCGCGGCGGCTAGCATTAACAATGAGCAGTTCTTC.

This clone was found once. This chain links TRBV28 with TRBJ2-2; 7 bases fit TRBD1. This CDR3 region has 15 residues. CDR1 and CDR2 (germline): MDHEN, SYDVKM. The junction had 12 bases not matched to a gene; V was cut back by 8 bases and J by 6 bases. Here the CDR3 DNA reads TGTGCCAGCGGGGGTTTGACAGGGTTTCCCGGGGAGCTGTTTTTT. Translation gives CASGGLTGFPGELFF.

This rearrangement joins TRBV6-5 to TRBJ2-1, with D hard to call. Per the germline V gene, CDR1 is MNHEY and CDR2 is SVGAGI. The ends were cut back, 3 bases at V and 4 bases at J, with 13 bases in the middle. The CDR3 totals 15 residues. This CDR3 reads CASSYIGLAYNEQFF. The CDR3 DNA reads as TGTGCCAGCAGTTATATAGGTTTAGCTTACAATGAGCAGTTCTTC.

The CDR3, as DNA: TGTGCCAACACGTCGGTGGGGGGCACAGATACGCAGTATTTT. Translated: CANTSVGGTDTQYF. J is TRBJ2-3 and V is TRBV25-1, with D perhaps matching TRBD1 or TRBD2 (5 bases each). With 10 bases removed from V and 1 base from J, the gap between germline ends came to 15 bases. The CDR3 runs 14 residues. From germline, CDR1 is MGHDK and CDR2 SYGVNS.

The J gene is TRBJ1-1, the V gene TRBV5-6; possible D gene TRBD1, 6 bases. This CDR3 has 15 residues. With 2 bases removed from V and 1 base from J, the gap between germline ends came to 12 bases. Per germline, CDR1 SGHDT and CDR2 YYEEEE. CDR3 loop: CASSFPGTPNTEAFF. The CDR3 nucleotides are TGTGCCAGCAGCTTCCCCGGGACACCGAACACTGAAGCTTTCTTT.

The chain is built from TRBV9 and TRBJ2-5; a weak D match, TRBD2 (6 bases). Trimming stripped 6 bases from V and 5 bases from J, with 17 bases between. The germline V gene has CDR1 SGDLS and CDR2 YYNGEE. This CDR3 comprises 14 residues. This CDR3 reads CASTVGLGGETQYF. The CDR3, as DNA: TGTGCCAGCACCGTGGGGCTAGGAGGGGAGACCCAGTACTTC.

The gene calls are TRBV28 and TRBJ1-2; D remains unclear. V was shortened by 4 bases and J by 8 bases, with 8 bases between the two germline ends. Germline CDR1 and CDR2: MDHEN and SYDVKM. The CDR3 is made up of 11 amino acids. CDR3 in DNA: TGTGCCAGCAGTTACCCACACGGCTACACCTTC. Residues: CASSYPHGYTF.

J is TRBJ2-7 and V is TRBV6-5; 7 bases map to TRBD1. From germline, CDR1 is MNHEY and CDR2 SVGAGI. CDR3 length: 14 residues. V trimming: 6 bases; J trimming: 3 bases; junction bases outside the gene matches: 8. For the CDR3, the DNA is TGTGCCAGCAGCCCCGAAGGGACAGACTACGAGCAGTACTTC. It yields the protein CASSPEGTDYEQYF.

This clone was observed once. The chain combines TRBV7-2 with TRBJ2-1, with a tentative D call TRBD2 (5 bases). This CDR3 has 14 residues. CDR1 and CDR2 from the germline V gene are SGHTA and FQGNSA. Deletions cut 1 base from V and 7 bases from J, with 11 bases between. The CDR3 is CASSLDPGWNEQFF. CDR3 nucleotides: TGTGCCAGCAGCTTAGACCCGGGGTGGAATGAGCAGTTCTTC.

The rearrangement uses TRBV9 and TRBJ1-2; 10 nucleotides line up with TRBD1. Per the germline V gene, CDR1 is SGDLS and CDR2 is YYNGEE. V lost 4 bases to trimming and J lost 6 bases; unmatched junction nucleotides: 3. The CDR3 covers 13 residues. CDR3 nucleotides: TGTGCCAGCAGCTTCGGGACAGGGGATGGCTACACCTTC. Translating it yields CASSFGTGDGYTF.

The V gene is TRBV5-1, the J gene TRBJ2-1; the match to TRBD2 covers 8 bases. The junction had 4 bases not matched to a gene; V was cut back by 2 bases and J by 0 bases. The CDR3 has 16 amino acids. CDR1 SGHRS and CDR2 YFSETQ come from the germline V gene. CDR3 in DNA: TGCGCCAGCAGCTTAACAAGCGGGAGCTCCTACAATGAGCAGTTCTTC. It codes for CASSLTSGSSYNEQFF. Combining the CDR3 with reference TRBV5-1 and TRBJ2-1 gives the whole variable domain KAGVTQTPRYLIKTRGQQVTLSCSPISGHRSVSWYQQTPGQGLQFLFEYFSETQRNKGNFPGRFSGRQFSNSRSEMNVSTLELGDSALYLCASSLTSGSSYNEQFFGPGTRLTVL.

The chain uses TRBV19 and TRBJ2-5; 7 bases fit TRBD1. The V gene end was trimmed by 4 bases and the J gene end by 1 base; junction bases not matched to a gene: 6. The CDR3 sequence is 15 residues long. Per the germline V gene, CDR1 is LNHDA and CDR2 is SQIVND (reference sequence). The CDR3, as DNA: TGTGCCAGTAGTAGGGGACAGCTAACCCAAGAGACCCAGTACTTC. This gives the protein CASSRGQLTQETQYF.

J is TRBJ1-4 and V is TRBV18, with TRBD1 matching 8 bases. The CDR3 sequence is 17 residues long. Germline V gene data show CDR1 as KGHSH and CDR2 as LQKENI. Losses at the gene ends were 4 bases for V and 8 bases for J; bases not matched to a gene: 15. CDR3 amino acids: CASSRNSGGQDFEKLFF. DNA of the CDR3: TGTGCCAGCTCACGGAACTCGGGGGGACAGGATTTCGAAAAACTGTTTTTT.